The clone carrying this T cell receptor (beta chain) was counted between two and nine times. What it binds is not known. The CDR3 runs 19 residues. This specimen comes from a study of T-cell memory formation after mild COVID-19. Study at large: There were largely donor-specific TCR clusters.

TCRdb called the 5' RACE reads again in MiXCR, with one record for every CDR3 protein. Of fewer than 140,000 distinct CDR3 sequences in the sample, over 15% were seen once. Overall study findings and caveats: Those CD4+ clones that contracted were mainly in CM and EM (CD8+ ones in EMRA). Pre-infection memory contained some responding clones, which suggested that cross-reactive memory had joined.

The chain joins TRBV21-1 to TRBJ1-5; the D call of TRBD1 is as the table states it, not checked on the DNA. TRBV21-1 is deemed a pseudogene. The clonotype originates from an adult woman who had mild COVID-19 (a few samples of this study predate the infection). Cell type and time point are not known. The sequenced sample consisted of PBMCs or a T cell subset sorted from them (not recorded which). CDR3: CASTSNRDGCLVGNQPQHF. CDR3 coding DNA: TGTGCCAGCACCTCCAACAGGGACGGGTGCTTGGTGGGCAATCAGCCCCAGCATTTT.